The 8 T cell receptor beta chains below all came from one sample that was sequenced in a study of blood T cell repertoires in COVID-19. Data came from immunoSEQ multiplex PCR; TCRdb stores just in-frame clones and leaves some out. The data contain 300,000 to 450,000 clones, roughly 85% of them singletons. The specimen sequenced was peripheral blood. The origin of the receptors is a woman under 30 with acute or convalescent COVID-19.

This clone was seen just once. The J gene is TRBJ2-5, the V gene TRBV9; D gene unclear. Germline CDR1 is SGDLS and CDR2 is YYNGEE. V lost 0 bases to trimming and J lost 4 bases, with 10 bases between them. CDR3 length equals 14 residues. CDR3 sequence reads: CASSVDWLVETQYF. The CDR3, as DNA: TGTGCCAGCAGCGTAGATTGGCTAGTAGAGACCCAGTACTTC.

The CDR3: CASSQNRRRGRDGYTF. The CDR3 nucleotides are TGTGCCAGCAGCCAAAATCGACGCAGGGGGCGGGATGGCTACACCTTC. This chain uses TRBV3-1 (or the pseudogene TRBV3-2) with TRBJ1-2; 8 bases line up with TRBD1. The CDR3 runs to 16 residues. Germline assignment: CDR1 LGHDT and CDR2 YNNKEL (reference sequence). V shed 2 bases and J 6 bases; nucleotides not matched to a gene: 11.

CDR3 region: CASGPATLPANYGYTF. CDR3 in DNA: TGTGCTAGTGGCCCCGCGACATTGCCGGCTAACTATGGCTACACCTTC. V gene TRBV12-5 combines with J gene TRBJ1-2; no clear D. Per germline, CDR1 LGHNT and CDR2 FRNRAP. The CDR3 contains 16 residues. Deletions cut 6 bases from V and 0 bases from J, with 17 bases between.

J is TRBJ1-4 and V is TRBV6-5; 9 bases align to TRBD1. V shed 11 bases and J 5 bases; nucleotides not matched to a gene: 6. The CDR3 is 13 residues long. Germline loops: CDR1 MNHEY, CDR2 SVGAGI. In nucleotides, the CDR3 is TGTGCCGGCGGGGACAGGGACAATGAAAAACTGTTTTTT. It yields the protein CAGGDRDNEKLFF.

V is TRBV13 and J is TRBJ1-5, with D uncertain. The CDR3 is 14 amino acids. CDR1 is PRHDT, CDR2 FYEKMQ, per germline (reference sequence). V shed 8 bases and J shed 0 bases, with 11 bases lying between them. CDR3 DNA: TGTGCCAGCGGCACGGGGAATAGCAATCAGCCCCAGCATTTT. Residues: CASGTGNSNQPQHF. The variable domain in full, completed from reference TRBV13 and TRBJ1-5, reads AAGVIQSPRHLIKEKRETATLKCYPIPRHDTVYWYQQGPGQDPQFLISFYEKMQSDKGSIPDRFSAQQFSDYHSELNMSSLELGDSALYFCASGTGNSNQPQHFGDGTRLSIL.

The V call is TRBV5-1, the J call TRBJ1-1; D possibly corresponds to TRBD1 (5 bases). V lost 3 bases and J 5 bases, leaving 20 bases between the germline ends. Germline CDR1 reads SGHRS; CDR2 reads YFSETQ. CDR3 length: 16 residues. The CDR3 loop reads CASSSGVTGRGTEAFF. CDR3 in DNA: TGCGCCAGCAGCTCGGGAGTGACGGGGAGGGGAACTGAAGCTTTCTTT.

Here the CDR3 reads CSAPAGSSEQFF. The CDR3 bases are TGCAGCGCCCCGGCAGGGTCAAGTGAGCAGTTCTTC. The chain recombines TRBV29-1 with TRBJ2-1, with a weak D call TRBD1 (5 bases). The germline V and J ends were trimmed by 7 bases and 9 bases, with 16 bases remaining between them. The CDR3 has 12 residues. CDR1 SQVTM and CDR2 ANQGSEA come from the germline V gene.

The CDR3 loop reads CASSWGQGNNQPQHF. Here the CDR3 DNA reads TGTGCCAGCAGCTGGGGACAGGGTAACAATCAGCCCCAGCATTTT. The chain carries TRBV5-6 and TRBJ1-5, with TRBD1 identical over 9 bases. The CDR3 is 15 residues long. The J segment lost 3 bases and the V segment lost 3 bases, leaving 4 bases of the junction unmatched. Per germline, CDR1 SGHDT and CDR2 YYEEEE.